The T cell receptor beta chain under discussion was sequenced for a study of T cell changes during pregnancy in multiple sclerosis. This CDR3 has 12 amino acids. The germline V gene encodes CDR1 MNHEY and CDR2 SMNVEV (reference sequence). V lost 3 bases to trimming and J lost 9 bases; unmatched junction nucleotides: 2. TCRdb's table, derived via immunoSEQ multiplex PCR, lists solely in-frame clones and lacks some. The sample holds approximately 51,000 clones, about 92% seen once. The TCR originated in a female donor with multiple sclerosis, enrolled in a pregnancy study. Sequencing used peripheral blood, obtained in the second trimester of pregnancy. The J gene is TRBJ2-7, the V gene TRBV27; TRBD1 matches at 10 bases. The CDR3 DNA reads TGTGCCAGCAGTTTGACAGGGGGCATGCAGTACTTC. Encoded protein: CASSLTGGMQYF.